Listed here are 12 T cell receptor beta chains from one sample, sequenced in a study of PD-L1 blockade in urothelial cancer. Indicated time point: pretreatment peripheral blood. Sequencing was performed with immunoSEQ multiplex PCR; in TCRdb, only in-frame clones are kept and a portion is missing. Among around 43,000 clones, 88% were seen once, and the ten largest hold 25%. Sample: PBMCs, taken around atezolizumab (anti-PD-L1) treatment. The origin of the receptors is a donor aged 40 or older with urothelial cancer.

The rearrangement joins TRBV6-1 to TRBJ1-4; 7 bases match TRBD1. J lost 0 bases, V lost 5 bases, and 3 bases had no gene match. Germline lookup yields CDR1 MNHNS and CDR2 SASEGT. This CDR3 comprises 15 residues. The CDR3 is CASSRGGATNEKLFF. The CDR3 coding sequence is TGTGCCAGCAGTCGAGGGGGCGCAACTAATGAAAAACTGTTTTTT.

CDR3 DNA: TGCGCCAGCAGCTGGGACAACACAGATACGCAGTATTTT. Protein sequence: CASSWDNTDTQYF. The genes are TRBV5-1 and TRBJ2-3; tentative D call: TRBD1 (6 bases). Trimming removed 3 bases from V and 2 bases from J, with 7 bases in between. The germline V gene encodes CDR1 SGHRS and CDR2 YFSETQ. This CDR3 comprises 13 residues.

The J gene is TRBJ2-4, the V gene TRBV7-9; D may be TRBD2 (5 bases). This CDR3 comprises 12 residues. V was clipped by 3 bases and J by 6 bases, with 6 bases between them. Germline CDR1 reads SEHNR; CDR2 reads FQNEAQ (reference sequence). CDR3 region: CASSFRGNIQYF. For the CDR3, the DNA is TGTGCCAGCAGCTTTCGGGGAAACATTCAGTACTTC.

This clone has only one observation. In DNA form, the CDR3 reads TGTGCCAGCAGCGTCGGGACAGGAGACCTTATGAACACTGAAGCTTTCTTT. It yields the protein CASSVGTGDLMNTEAFF. The chain employs TRBV5-4 and TRBJ1-1; 8 nucleotides line up with TRBD1. The V gene end was trimmed by 4 bases and the J gene end by 0 bases; junction bases not matched to a gene: 11. The CDR3 has 17 residues. Germline values: CDR1 SGHNT, CDR2 YYREEE (reference sequence).

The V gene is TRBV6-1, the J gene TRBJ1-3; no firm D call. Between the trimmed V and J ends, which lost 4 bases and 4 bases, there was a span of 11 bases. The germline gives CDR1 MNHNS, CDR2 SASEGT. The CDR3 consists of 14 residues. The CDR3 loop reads CASSGAWRGNTIYF. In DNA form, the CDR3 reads TGTGCCAGCAGTGGTGCCTGGAGGGGAAACACCATATATTTT.

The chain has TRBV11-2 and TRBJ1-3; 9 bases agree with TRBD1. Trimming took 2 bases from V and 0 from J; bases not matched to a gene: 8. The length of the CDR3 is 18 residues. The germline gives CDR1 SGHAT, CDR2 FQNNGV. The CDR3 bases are TGTGCCAGCAGCTTATCCGGGACAGGGTCTGCCTCTGGAAACACCATATATTTT. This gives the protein CASSLSGTGSASGNTIYF.

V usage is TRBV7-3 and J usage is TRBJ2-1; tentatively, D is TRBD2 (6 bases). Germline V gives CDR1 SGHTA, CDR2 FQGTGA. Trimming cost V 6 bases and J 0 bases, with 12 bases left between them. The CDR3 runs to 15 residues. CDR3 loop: CASSATGGSYNEQFF. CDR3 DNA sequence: TGTGCCAGCAGTGCCACCGGGGGCTCCTACAATGAGCAGTTCTTC.

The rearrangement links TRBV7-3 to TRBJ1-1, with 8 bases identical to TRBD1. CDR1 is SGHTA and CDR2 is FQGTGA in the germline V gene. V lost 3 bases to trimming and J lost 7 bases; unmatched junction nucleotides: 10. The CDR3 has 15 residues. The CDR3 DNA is TGTGCCAGCAGCTTTGAGGGACAGGCGGACTTTGAAGCTTTCTTT. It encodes CASSFEGQADFEAFF.

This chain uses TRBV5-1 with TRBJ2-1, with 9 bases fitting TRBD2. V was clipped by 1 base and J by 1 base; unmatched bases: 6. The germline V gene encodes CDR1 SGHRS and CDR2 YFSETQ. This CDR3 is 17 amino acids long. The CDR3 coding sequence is TGCGCCAGCAGCTTGCAGGGTCTAGCGGGGTCCTACAATGAGCAGTTCTTC. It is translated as CASSLQGLAGSYNEQFF.

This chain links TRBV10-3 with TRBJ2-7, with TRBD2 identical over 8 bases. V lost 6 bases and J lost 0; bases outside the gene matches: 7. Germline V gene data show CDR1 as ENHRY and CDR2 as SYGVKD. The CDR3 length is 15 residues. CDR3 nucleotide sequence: TGTGCCATCAGCCCAACGGGGGGGAACTCCTACGAGCAGTACTTC. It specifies CAISPTGGNSYEQYF.

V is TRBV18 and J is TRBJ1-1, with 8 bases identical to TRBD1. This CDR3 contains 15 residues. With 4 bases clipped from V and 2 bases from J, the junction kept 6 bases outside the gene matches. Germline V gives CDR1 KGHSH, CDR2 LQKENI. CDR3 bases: TGTGCCAGCTCACGGGTCAGGGGGCCCAACACTGAAGCTTTCTTT. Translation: CASSRVRGPNTEAFF.

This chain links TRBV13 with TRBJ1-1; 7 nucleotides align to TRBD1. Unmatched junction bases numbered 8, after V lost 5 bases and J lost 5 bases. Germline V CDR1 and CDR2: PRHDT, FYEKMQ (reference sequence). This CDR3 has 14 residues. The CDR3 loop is CASSPPPGGTEAFF. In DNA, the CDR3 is TGTGCCAGCAGCCCCCCCCCAGGGGGGACTGAAGCTTTCTTT.